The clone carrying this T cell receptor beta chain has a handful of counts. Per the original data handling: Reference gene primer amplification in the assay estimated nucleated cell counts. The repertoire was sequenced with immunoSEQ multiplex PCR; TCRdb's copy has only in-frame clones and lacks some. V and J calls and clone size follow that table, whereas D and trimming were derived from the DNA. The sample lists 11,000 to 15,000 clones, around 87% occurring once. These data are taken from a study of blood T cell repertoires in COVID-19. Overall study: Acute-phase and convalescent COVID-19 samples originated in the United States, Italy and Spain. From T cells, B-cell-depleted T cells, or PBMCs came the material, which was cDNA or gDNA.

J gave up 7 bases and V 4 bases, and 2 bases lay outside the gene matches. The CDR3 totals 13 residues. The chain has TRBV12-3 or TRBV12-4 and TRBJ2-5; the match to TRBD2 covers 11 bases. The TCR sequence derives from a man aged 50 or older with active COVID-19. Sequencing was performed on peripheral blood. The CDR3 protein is CASSSGTSGTQYF. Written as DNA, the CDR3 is TGTGCCAGCAGTTCCGGGACTAGCGGGACCCAGTACTTC.